The 19 T cell receptor beta chains below come from one sample, sequenced in a study of control samples from healthy donors and cancer patients (dated by TCRdb to about 2020). Library method: the immunoSEQ multiplex PCR assay. As stored in TCRdb, this immuneACCESS dataset retains in-frame rearrangements with V and J assigned. A fraction of the clones does not appear; measured against another copy, unresolved V genes explain less than half of the discrepancy, and the remainder lacks a known reason. This sample is represented by some 64,000 clones; over 75% of them were singletons. The biggest ten clones account for roughly 1.2% of the sample. The sample consisted of PBMCs. Receptors originate from a woman aged 50 to 60 with colorectal cancer.

The gene calls are TRBV12-3 or TRBV12-4 and TRBJ2-5, with 8 bases aligning to TRBD1. V lost 6 bases to trimming and J lost 3 bases; unmatched junction nucleotides: 3. The CDR3 extends over 13 amino acids. CDR3: CASRQGQEETQYF. The DNA for the CDR3 is TGTGCCAGCAGGCAGGGACAGGAAGAGACCCAGTACTTC.

The CDR3 coding sequence is TGTGCCAGCTCGCCCCCGGTTCGGACAGGGGGCTACGAGCAGTACTTC. It is translated as CASSPPVRTGGYEQYF. The chain uses TRBV18 and TRBJ2-7; 10 bases align to TRBD1. After removal of 6 bases from V and 3 bases from J, the junction contained 11 bases not matched to a gene. This CDR3 contains 16 residues. CDR1 is KGHSH, CDR2 LQKENI, per germline.

The chain joins TRBV29-1 to TRBJ2-1; TRBD2 agrees at 10 bases. This CDR3 is 15 amino acids long. Germline values: CDR1 SQVTM, CDR2 ANQGSEA. V lost 2 bases, J lost 6 bases, and 7 bases stayed unmatched. The CDR3 loop reads CSVEPSGLAANEQFF. The DNA of the CDR3 is TGCAGCGTTGAACCCTCTGGACTAGCGGCCAATGAGCAGTTCTTC.

The DNA for the CDR3 is TGTGCCAGCAGCTTAGCGCGGGGGGGAAATTCACCCCTCCACTTT. This codes for CASSLARGGNSPLHF. The rearrangement uses TRBV7-2 and TRBJ1-6; tentative D call: TRBD1 (5 bases). Trimming cost V 0 bases and J 7 bases, with 10 bases left between them. The CDR3 length is 15 residues. Germline loops: CDR1 SGHTA, CDR2 FQGNSA.

V gene TRBV30 combines with J gene TRBJ1-5; tentative D call: TRBD1 (5 bases). The CDR3 has 13 residues. V gave up 4 bases and J gave up 4 bases, with 11 bases separating them. Germline CDR1 GTSNPN, CDR2 SVGIG (reference sequence). CDR3 sequence reads: CAWTAGPNQPQHF. In DNA, the CDR3 is TGTGCCTGGACGGCAGGGCCGAATCAGCCCCAGCATTTT.

Only one count was recorded for this clone. The V and J genes are TRBV12-3 or TRBV12-4 and TRBJ1-2; maybe TRBD1 (6 bases). The CDR3 loop spans 12 amino acids. V shed 4 bases and J shed 6 bases, with 9 bases lying between them. The CDR3 here is CASSYRVNGYTF. The CDR3 coding sequence is TGTGCCAGCAGTTACAGGGTAAATGGCTACACCTTC.

About this clone itself: One end of the junction fails to match germline, which may point to a read error. V gene TRBV7-7 combines with J gene TRBJ2-7; unclear D gene. Germline loops: CDR1 SSHAT, CDR2 FNYEAQ (reference sequence). The CDR3 contains 17 residues. In DNA form, the CDR3 reads TGTGCTAGCAGCTTAGGATGGAGAATCTTAACCTTTTACGAGCAGTACTTC. Its protein is CASSLGWRILTFYEQYF.

This chain links TRBV18 with TRBJ2-7, with D unresolved. The CDR3 sequence is 17 residues long. The germline gives CDR1 KGHSH, CDR2 LQKENI. Trimming removed 4 bases from V and 2 bases from J, with 21 bases in between. The CDR3 DNA sequence: TGTGCCAGCTCACGCACCGCCCCCTTCGCAGGTGCCTACGAGCAGTACTTC. It translates to CASSRTAPFAGAYEQYF.

The V call is TRBV25-1, the J call TRBJ2-7; D call uncertain. V was trimmed by 7 bases and J by 2 bases, leaving 15 bases between them. The CDR3 extends over 14 amino acids. Germline lookup yields CDR1 MGHDK and CDR2 SYGVNS. The CDR3 DNA sequence: TGTGCCAGCACAGACCGGGTCTTACCCTACGAGCAGTACTTC. Protein product: CASTDRVLPYEQYF.

As for this clone: One end of the junction fails to match germline, which may point to a read error. Additional DNA sequences in this sample encode the identical CDR3. The chain is built from TRBV24-1 and TRBJ2-1; 9 bases agree with TRBD2. The CDR3 is made up of 17 amino acids. Germline V lookup: CDR1 KGHDR, CDR2 SFDVKD. The CDR3: CATSDSSGRGAYNEQFF. The CDR3 DNA reads TGTGCTACCAGTGATAGTAGCGGGAGAGGAGCCTACAATGAGCAGTTCTTC.

The V call is TRBV29-1, the J call TRBJ2-2; 10 positions match TRBD1. Trimming at V came to 4 bases and at J to 7 bases, leaving 9 bases not matched to a gene. Per germline, CDR1 SQVTM and CDR2 ANQGSEA. CDR3 length: 15 amino acids. The CDR3: CSVGAWTGGHGELFF. CDR3 DNA sequence: TGCAGCGTTGGCGCCTGGACAGGGGGGCACGGGGAGCTGTTTTTT.

V usage is TRBV20-1 and J usage is TRBJ2-5; D could derive from TRBD1 or TRBD2 (5 bases each). V dropped 6 bases and J dropped 4 bases, with 9 bases sitting between them. The germline V gene has CDR1 DFQATT and CDR2 SNEGSKA (reference sequence). This CDR3 contains 11 residues. This CDR3 reads CSATRGETQYF. CDR3 in DNA: TGCAGTGCGACGAGGGGAGAGACCCAGTACTTC.

The chain links TRBV4-2 to TRBJ2-2, with 7 bases identical to TRBD2. Looked up from germline, CDR1 is LGHNA and CDR2 is YNFKEQ. The CDR3 sequence is 17 residues long. The V gene end was trimmed by 0 bases and the J gene end by 6 bases; junction bases not matched to a gene: 10. The CDR3 region has the DNA TGTGCCAGCAGCCAAGACGTGAGGCGCGGGAGTTCCGGGGAGCTGTTTTTT. It codes for CASSQDVRRGSSGELFF.

The chain carries TRBV3-1 (or the pseudogene TRBV3-2) and TRBJ2-7; D is perhaps TRBD2 (6 bases). CDR1 and CDR2 from the germline V gene are LGHDT and YNNKEL (reference sequence). Trimming took off 2 bases at V and 0 bases at J, with 14 bases between the two ends. This CDR3 spans 16 amino acids. DNA for the CDR3: TGTGCCAGCAGCCAAACCCCGGACTATAACTCCTACGAGCAGTACTTC. This gives the protein CASSQTPDYNSYEQYF.

This chain joins TRBV28 and TRBJ2-7, with a tentative D call TRBD1 (6 bases). Germline V gene sequence: CDR1 MDHEN, CDR2 SYDVKM. The CDR3 consists of 16 residues. V was shortened by 2 bases and J by 5 bases, with 19 bases between the two germline ends. The chain's CDR3 is CASSLGVGAGPNEQYF. CDR3 coding DNA: TGTGCCAGCAGTTTAGGTGTGGGGGCAGGGCCCAACGAGCAGTACTTC.

This chain uses TRBV5-1 with TRBJ2-5; D is undetermined. CDR3 length: 13 amino acids. Germline values: CDR1 SGHRS, CDR2 YFSETQ. V shed 0 bases and J shed 1 base, with 4 bases lying between them. CDR3 in DNA: TGCGCCAGCAGCTTGGTCGTCCAAGAGACCCAGTACTTC. Its translation is CASSLVVQETQYF.

This sequence joins TRBV5-1 and TRBJ2-2; D perhaps matches TRBD2 (5 bases). The CDR3 totals 15 residues. V was trimmed by 1 base and J by 5 bases, leaving 12 bases between them. Germline-derived CDR1 and CDR2 are SGHRS and YFSETQ. The CDR3 spells CASSLSGFGTGELFF. The DNA of the CDR3 is TGCGCCAGCAGCTTGTCGGGGTTTGGGACCGGGGAGCTGTTTTTT.

V and J are TRBV19 and TRBJ2-6; D gene unclear. V dropped 4 bases and J dropped 0 bases, with 10 bases sitting between them. The length of the CDR3 is 16 residues. Germline loops: CDR1 LNHDA, CDR2 SQIVND (reference sequence). The CDR3 protein is CASSNPRVSGANVLTF. For the CDR3, the DNA is TGTGCCAGTAGTAATCCTCGGGTCTCTGGGGCCAACGTCCTGACTTTC.

The chain employs TRBV5-1 and TRBJ2-2, with a weak D call TRBD2 (5 bases). The germline V gene has CDR1 SGHRS and CDR2 YFSETQ. This CDR3 spans 14 amino acids. With 5 bases removed from V and 5 bases from J, the gap between germline ends came to 13 bases. The CDR3 bases are TGCGCCAGCAGAGGCGGGCTGACAACCGGGGAGCTGTTTTTT. As protein: CASRGGLTTGELFF.